These 20 T cell receptor beta chains were all obtained from the same sample, sequenced in a study of blood T cell repertoires in COVID-19. The repertoire was sequenced with immunoSEQ multiplex PCR; TCRdb's copy has only in-frame clones and lacks some. Of 250,000 or so clones in the sample, approximately 85% were seen once. The sample was peripheral blood. The origin of the receptors is an elderly man with acute or convalescent COVID-19.

CDR3 DNA: TGTGCCAGCAGCCTTTACCAGTCCGATGAAAAACTGTTTTTT. Amino acid sequence: CASSLYQSDEKLFF. The rearrangement uses TRBV7-9 and TRBJ1-4; no reliable D call. The germline V gene encodes CDR1 SEHNR and CDR2 FQNEAQ (reference sequence). This CDR3 spans 14 amino acids. V was clipped by 5 bases and J by 6 bases, with 13 bases between them. Looking up the rest from reference TRBV7-9 and TRBJ1-4 gives the full variable domain: DTGVSQNPRHKITKRGQNVTFRCDPISEHNRLYWYRQTLGQGPEFLTYFQNEAQLEKSRLLSDRFSAERPKGSFSTLEIQRTEQGDSAMYLCASSLYQSDEKLFFGSGTQLSVL.

V and J are TRBV2 and TRBJ1-1; 8 bases fit TRBD1. The V and J ends lost 7 bases and 11 bases, in that order; junction bases with no gene match: 12. The germline CDR1 and CDR2 sequences are SNHLY and FYNNEI. The CDR3 is 13 residues long. CDR3 sequence reads: CASTVGQGGNAFF. CDR3 bases: TGTGCCAGCACCGTCGGACAGGGAGGAAATGCTTTCTTT.

This sequence joins TRBV19 and TRBJ2-5; 9 positions agree with TRBD2. Germline CDR1 reads LNHDA; CDR2 reads SQIVND (reference sequence). CDR3 length: 15 residues. J was trimmed by 2 bases and V by 3 bases; bases with no gene match: 4. The CDR3 region is CASSMRLAAQETQYF. As DNA, the CDR3 is TGTGCCAGTAGTATGAGACTAGCGGCTCAAGAGACCCAGTACTTC.

V gene TRBV7-9 combines with J gene TRBJ1-4; 8 positions match TRBD1. J was trimmed by 10 bases and V by 3 bases; bases with no gene match: 7. The CDR3 is 14 residues long. CDR1 and CDR2 from the germline V gene are SEHNR and FQNEAQ (reference sequence). DNA for the CDR3: TGTGCCAGCAGCTTCGGGGACAGGACCGGAAAACTGTTTTTT. Residues: CASSFGDRTGKLFF.

The rearrangement uses TRBV29-1 and TRBJ1-1; TRBD1 is a possible D gene (5 bases). Germline CDR1 is SQVTM and CDR2 is ANQGSEA. The CDR3 has 15 residues. Trimming took off 6 bases at V and 1 base at J, with 18 bases between the two ends. CDR3 sequence reads: CSVLGRGTANTEAFF. DNA for the CDR3: TGCAGCGTCCTGGGTCGGGGGACGGCGAACACTGAAGCTTTCTTT.

The J gene is TRBJ1-5, the V gene TRBV19; weak D call: TRBD1 (5 bases). The CDR3 runs to 14 residues. Germline values: CDR1 LNHDA, CDR2 SQIVND (reference sequence). The ends were cut back, 3 bases at V and 3 bases at J, with 9 bases in the middle. CDR3 amino acids: CASSIDSNNQPQHF. In DNA, the CDR3 is TGTGCCAGTAGTATCGACAGTAACAATCAGCCCCAGCATTTT.

DNA for the CDR3: TGTGCCAGCAGAGAGGTAACGCTGGTAAAACTGTTTTTT. Its translation is CASREVTLVKLFF. The chain employs TRBV6-5 and TRBJ1-4; D is undetermined. The V end lost 6 bases, the J end lost 10 bases, and 15 bases lay between the germline ends. The germline V gene encodes CDR1 MNHEY and CDR2 SVGAGI. The CDR3 is 13 residues long.

CDR3 sequence (DNA): TGCAGCGTTGTTAGGGGGAGCTCTGGAAACACCATATATTTT. Its protein is CSVVRGSSGNTIYF. The rearrangement joins TRBV29-1 to TRBJ1-3; D possibly corresponds to TRBD1 (6 bases). V was cut by 4 bases and J by 0 bases, with 10 bases left in between. The V gene's germline CDR1 is SQVTM and CDR2 ANQGSEA. The CDR3 has 14 amino acids.

The V call is TRBV15, the J call TRBJ2-3, with 7 positions matching TRBD1. The CDR3 totals 16 residues. V dropped 5 bases and J dropped 2; count of bases not matched to a gene: 10. Germline V gives CDR1 LNHNV, CDR2 YYDKDF (reference sequence). The CDR3 spells CATSPGTDLFTDTQYF. The CDR3 nucleotides read TGTGCCACCAGCCCCGGGACAGACTTATTCACAGATACGCAGTATTTT.

The gene calls are TRBV5-4 and TRBJ1-1, with D unclear. The germline V gene encodes CDR1 SGHNT and CDR2 YYREEE (reference sequence). V lost 4 bases, J lost 2 bases, and 12 bases lay in between. CDR3 length: 14 residues. CDR3 in DNA: TGTGCCAGCAGCCTCGCGAGATCAAACACTGAAGCTTTCTTT. Amino acid sequence: CASSLARSNTEAFF.

This clone turned up a few times. J is TRBJ1-2 and V is TRBV5-1; D ambiguous. The CDR3 has 13 residues. V was clipped by 1 base and J by 4 bases, with 8 bases between them. Germline CDR1 reads SGHRS; CDR2 reads YFSETQ. The CDR3 loop is CASSLTDGYGYTF. In DNA form, the CDR3 reads TGCGCCAGCAGCTTGACAGACGGCTATGGCTACACCTTC.

The rearrangement links TRBV7-9 to TRBJ2-7; a weak D match, TRBD1 (6 bases). There are 13 residues in the CDR3. Germline values: CDR1 SEHNR, CDR2 FQNEAQ (reference sequence). The V gene lost 1 base and the J gene lost 5 bases, with 9 bases spanning the gap. As DNA, the CDR3 is TGTGCCAGCAGCTTAGAGCGACAGGACGAGCAGTACTTC. Translated: CASSLERQDEQYF.

The J gene is TRBJ1-1, the V gene TRBV2; 7 positions agree with TRBD1. V was pared by 6 bases and J by 5 bases, with 6 bases of the junction left unmatched. CDR1 and CDR2 from the germline V gene are SNHLY and FYNNEI. This CDR3 spans 13 amino acids. The chain's CDR3 is CASSPDRETEAFF. Here the CDR3 DNA reads TGTGCCAGCAGCCCAGACAGGGAAACTGAAGCTTTCTTT.

This rearrangement joins TRBV6-5 to TRBJ2-7; 8 bases agree with TRBD1. V gave up 9 bases and J gave up 4 bases; unmatched junction bases: 8. CDR3 length: 13 amino acids. Germline CDR1 reads MNHEY; CDR2 reads SVGAGI. This CDR3 is CARIGQGSYEQYF. The CDR3, as DNA: TGTGCCAGGATAGGACAGGGATCTTACGAGCAGTACTTC.

This chain links TRBV4-3 with TRBJ2-6; 11 bases line up with TRBD1. V lost 5 bases and J lost 3; bases outside the gene matches: 9. The CDR3 covers 18 residues. The germline V gene has CDR1 LGHNA and CDR2 YSLEER. The CDR3 DNA reads as TGCGCCAGCAGCGAAGTAGGACAGGGGGCGCGTGGGGCCAACGTCCTGACTTTC. Translating gives CASSEVGQGARGANVLTF.

The chain links TRBV4-2 to TRBJ2-1; 10 nucleotides align to TRBD2. Germline CDR1 LGHNA, CDR2 YNFKEQ. There are 16 residues in the CDR3. Trimming cost V 1 base and J 6 bases; bases outside gene matches: 6. The DNA of the CDR3 is TGTGCCAGCAGCCAAGGGGTAGCGGGGGGTGGCAATGAGCAGTTCTTC. Protein sequence: CASSQGVAGGGNEQFF.

This clone was seen only once. V usage is TRBV2 and J usage is TRBJ1-2; D gene unclear. Trimming removed 6 bases from V and 3 bases from J, with 5 bases in between. Germline CDR1 reads SNHLY; CDR2 reads FYNNEI. This CDR3 contains 11 residues. CDR3 nucleotide sequence: TGTGCCAGCAGCCGGGACTATGGCTACACCTTC. Its protein product is CASSRDYGYTF. Filled out from reference TRBV2 and TRBJ1-2, the complete variable domain reads EPEVTQTPSHQVTQMGQEVILRCVPISNHLYFYWYRQILGQKVEFLVSFYNNEISEKSEIFDDQFSVERPDGSNFTLKIRSTKLEDSAMYFCASSRDYGYTFGSGTRLTVV.

The chain uses TRBV14 and TRBJ1-1; TRBD1 agrees at 11 bases. The V segment lost 7 bases and the J segment 11 bases; nucleotides outside the gene matches: 9. This CDR3 is 13 amino acids long. Per germline, CDR1 SGHDN and CDR2 FVKESK. The CDR3 DNA sequence: TGTGCCAGCACCGATTGGACAGGGGGCGTTGCTTTCTTT. This sequence encodes CASTDWTGGVAFF.

This clone has more than one count but fewer than ten. V is TRBV5-4 and J is TRBJ1-4; the D gene is possibly TRBD1 (5 bases). Between the trimmed V and J ends, which lost 0 bases and 0 bases, there was a span of 6 bases. The germline gives CDR1 SGHNT, CDR2 YYREEE (reference sequence). CDR3 length: 15 amino acids. CDR3 DNA: TGTGCCAGCAGCTTGGGGGGCTCAACTAATGAAAAACTGTTTTTT. Residues: CASSLGGSTNEKLFF.

DNA of the CDR3: TGCAGCGTTAGACTAGCGGGAGTCACAGATACGCAGTATTTT. This translates into CSVRLAGVTDTQYF. The gene calls are TRBV29-1 and TRBJ2-3; TRBD2 aligns across 12 bases. Losses at the gene ends were 5 bases for V and 2 bases for J; bases not matched to a gene: 2. The CDR3 length is 14 residues. Germline V gene data show CDR1 as SQVTM and CDR2 as ANQGSEA.